Described below is a single T cell receptor (beta chain) sequence and its context. Its antigen is undetermined. The data belong to a study of type 1 regulatory T cells. Turning to the study itself: This in vitro CD4 product, T-allo10, is enriched for Tr1 cells and alloantigen-specific. Study findings and constraints: Compared with non-Tr1 cells, Tr1 cells showed a narrower TCR repertoire.

The CDR3 is made up of 12 amino acids. In germline, CDR1 is SNHLY, CDR2 FYNNEI. The junction had 7 bases not matched to a gene; V was cut back by 8 bases and J by 10 bases. TCRdb fed the reads into MiXCR, producing one record per CDR3 protein. The data hold tens of thousands of distinct CDR3 sequences, with roughly half observed a single time. Sequencing was carried out using cultured non-Tr1 T cells, either the whole culture or a sorted T cell fraction (not recorded which). The chain has TRBV2 and TRBJ2-1; 8 nucleotides line up with TRBD2. This clonotype originated in a human donor in good health. DNA for the CDR3: TGTGCCAGCGGACTAGCTGCTCGGGAGCAGTTCTTC. This codes for CASGLAAREQFF. The complete variable domain, with remaining parts taken from reference TRBV2 and TRBJ2-1, reads EPEVTQTPSHQVTQMGQEVILRCVPISNHLYFYWYRQILGQKVEFLVSFYNNEISEKSEIFDDQFSVERPDGSNFTLKIRSTKLEDSAMYFCASGLAAREQFFGPGTRLTVL.